The clone carrying this T cell receptor (beta chain) has more than one count but fewer than ten. Its target is unknown. This entry comes from a study of T cells in Graves' hyperthyroidism and ophthalmopathy. The diagnoses drew upon clinical symptoms, serum thyroxine and TRAb, thyroid ultrasound and orbital computed tomography. V lost 4 bases, J lost 4 bases, and 14 bases lay in between. Germline V gene data show CDR1 as LNHDA and CDR2 as SQIVND (reference sequence). The CDR3 spans 14 residues. General study results and limits: Expanded thyroid clonotypes (above 0.001) were mostly also found in blood.

Researchers took RNA transcripts and amplified the TCR beta CDR3 regions from them. The TCR CDR3 first-round RT-PCR relied on the HTBI primer set. TCRdb re-called the multiplex PCR reads through MiXCR, storing one row per CDR3 protein. Of approximately 640,000 distinct CDR3 sequences listed, roughly 17% are singletons. This sequence was found in a man aged 45-60 years with Graves' hyperthyroidism. V is TRBV19 and J is TRBJ2-7, with no clear D. Sequenced input: blood. The CDR3: CASSRAGTFYEQYF. The CDR3 nucleotides read TGTGCCAGTAGTAGGGCAGGAACTTTTTACGAGCAGTACTTC.